The present T cell receptor beta chain was sequenced within a study of shared clonotypes between healthy human individuals. This clone showed up just once. The method was immunoSEQ multiplex PCR; TCRdb's version includes in-frame clones alone and lacks a portion of them. The table lists hundreds of thousands of clones, around 72% of them singletons. Germline CDR1 and CDR2: MDHEN and SYDVKM. This CDR3 region has 14 residues. The V segment lost 6 bases and the J segment 1 base; nucleotides outside the gene matches: 2. Sequencing was carried out using memory CD4+ T cells sorted from blood. The sample's subset: CD45RA-negative fraction. The V call is TRBV28, the J call TRBJ2-3; 9 bases match TRBD2. This clonotype was obtained from a woman aged 25 to 45 in good health. CDR3 region: CASSPSGGTDTQYF. The CDR3 DNA follows: TGTGCCAGCAGCCCTAGCGGGGGCACAGATACGCAGTATTTT. The whole variable domain, filled in from reference TRBV28 and TRBJ2-3, reads DVKVTQSSRYLVKRTGEKVFLECVQDMDHENMFWYRQDPGLGLRLIYFSYDVKMKEKGDIPEGYSVSREKKERFSLILESASTNQTSMYLCASSPSGGTDTQYFGPGTRLTVL.